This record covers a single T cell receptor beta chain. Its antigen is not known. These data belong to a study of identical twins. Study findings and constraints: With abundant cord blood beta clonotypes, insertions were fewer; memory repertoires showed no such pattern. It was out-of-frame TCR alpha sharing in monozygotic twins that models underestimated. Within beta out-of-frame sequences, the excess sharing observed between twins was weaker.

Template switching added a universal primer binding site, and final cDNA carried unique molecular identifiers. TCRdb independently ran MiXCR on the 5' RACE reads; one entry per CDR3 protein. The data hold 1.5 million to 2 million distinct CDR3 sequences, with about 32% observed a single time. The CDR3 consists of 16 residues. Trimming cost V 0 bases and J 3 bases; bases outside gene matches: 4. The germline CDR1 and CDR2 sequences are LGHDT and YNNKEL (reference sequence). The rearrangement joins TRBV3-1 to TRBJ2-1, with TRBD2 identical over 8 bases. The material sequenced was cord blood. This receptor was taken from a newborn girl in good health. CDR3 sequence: CASSQEGLVVYNEQFF. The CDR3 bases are TGTGCCAGCAGCCAAGAGGGACTAGTCGTCTACAATGAGCAGTTCTTC.